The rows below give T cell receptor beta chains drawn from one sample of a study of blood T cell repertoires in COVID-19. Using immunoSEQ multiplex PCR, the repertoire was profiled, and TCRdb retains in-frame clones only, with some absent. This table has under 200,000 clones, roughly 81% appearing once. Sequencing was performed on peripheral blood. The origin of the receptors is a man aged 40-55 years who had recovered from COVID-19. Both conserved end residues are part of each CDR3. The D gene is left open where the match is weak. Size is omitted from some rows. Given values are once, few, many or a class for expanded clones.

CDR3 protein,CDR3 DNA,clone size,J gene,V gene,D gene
CASSPRTSSYNEQFF,TGTGCCAGCAGCCCCCGGACTAGCAGTTACAATGAGCAGTTCTTC,NA,TRBJ2-1,TRBV7-2,TRBD2
CSVAQPSGYGYTF,TGCAGCGTTGCACAGCCCAGCGGCTATGGCTACACCTTC,NA,TRBJ1-2,TRBV29-1,NA
CASSDQGVADTQYF,TGTGCCAGCAGTGATCAGGGTGTCGCAGATACGCAGTATTTT,NA,TRBJ2-3,TRBV6-4,NA
CASSVGASGRWHTQYF,TGTGCCAGCAGCGTAGGAGCTAGCGGAAGATGGCATACGCAGTATTTT,once,TRBJ2-3,TRBV9,TRBD2
CASSLDRNEKLFF,TGTGCCAGCAGCTTGGACAGGAATGAAAAACTGTTTTTT,NA,TRBJ1-4,TRBV5-8,NA
CASSQEGPSVPTDTQYF,TGCGCCAGCAGCCAAGAGGGTCCTAGCGTACCCACAGATACGCAGTATTTT,many,TRBJ2-3,TRBV4-3,NA
CASKRTSGTDTQYF,TGTGCCAGCAAAAGGACTAGCGGCACAGATACGCAGTATTTT,NA,TRBJ2-3,TRBV7-9,TRBD2
CASSYSGGRTEAFF,TGTGCCAGCAGTTATTCAGGGGGCCGGACTGAAGCTTTCTTT,few,TRBJ1-1,TRBV6-2/TRBV6-3,TRBD1
CASSLTGANYGYTF,TGTGCCAGCAGTTTAACAGGGGCCAACTATGGCTACACCTTC,NA,TRBJ1-2,TRBV28,TRBD1
CASSQGRLSPLHF,TGCGCCAGCAGCCAAGGCAGGTTGTCTCCCCTCCACTTT,few,TRBJ1-6,TRBV4-3,NA
CASSVAYGTNEKLFF,TGTGCCAGCAGCGTAGCTTACGGGACAAACGAAAAACTGTTTTTT,once,TRBJ1-4,TRBV9,NA
CASRDRRGAYGYTF,TGTGCCAGCAGGGACCGCAGGGGGGCCTATGGCTACACCTTC,NA,TRBJ1-2,TRBV6-5,TRBD1
CSVRQGTTSSYEQYF,TGCAGCGTTCGACAGGGGACGACAAGCTCCTACGAGCAGTACTTC,NA,TRBJ2-7,TRBV29-1,TRBD1
CASSRDRDRTEQFF,TGTGCCAGCAGCCGCGACAGGGACAGGACTGAGCAGTTCTTC,NA,TRBJ2-1,TRBV6-5,TRBD1
CAIMASGSRADTQYF,TGTGCCATCATGGCTAGCGGGAGTAGGGCAGATACGCAGTATTTT,NA,TRBJ2-3,TRBV10-3,TRBD2
CASRRAGENEQYF,TGTGCCAGCAGACGGGCGGGGGAAAACGAGCAGTACTTC,NA,TRBJ2-7,TRBV27,TRBD2
CASSLGQIGEQYF,TGTGCCAGCAGTTTAGGACAGATAGGCGAGCAGTACTTC,few,TRBJ2-7,TRBV7-9,NA
CASRGGGGDTQYF,TGTGCCAGCAGGGGGGGAGGGGGAGATACGCAGTATTTT,NA,TRBJ2-3,TRBV4-2,NA
CASSVEAGAETQYF,TGTGCCAGCAGCGTAGAGGCGGGGGCAGAGACCCAGTACTTC,NA,TRBJ2-5,TRBV9,NA
CASSLYGQLNTEAFF,TGTGCCAGCAGCTTATATGGGCAGTTGAACACTGAAGCTTTCTTT,NA,TRBJ1-1,TRBV13,NA
CASSVLAGDEQYF,TGTGCCAGCAGCGTGCTAGCGGGAGACGAGCAGTACTTC,once,TRBJ2-7,TRBV9,TRBD2
CASSEGPNYEQYF,TGTGCCAGCAGTGAAGGGCCAAACTACGAGCAGTACTTC,NA,TRBJ2-7,TRBV2,NA
CASSIGRLAGNTGELFF,TGTGCCAGTAGTATAGGGCGACTAGCGGGCAACACCGGGGAGCTGTTTTTT,NA,TRBJ2-2,TRBV19,TRBD2
CASRPQGNTGELFF,TGCGCCAGCAGGCCACAGGGAAACACCGGGGAGCTGTTTTTT,NA,TRBJ2-2,TRBV5-1,NA
CASSLSSSGHYNEQFF,TGTGCCAGCAGCTTATCCTCTAGCGGGCACTACAATGAGCAGTTCTTC,few,TRBJ2-1,TRBV7-9,TRBD2
CASSPDRGQNYGYTF,TGTGCCAGCTCACCCGACAGGGGGCAAAATTATGGCTACACCTTC,NA,TRBJ1-2,TRBV18,TRBD1
CAFLTGSYGYTF,TGTGCCTTCTTGACGGGAAGCTATGGCTACACCTTC,NA,TRBJ1-2,TRBV2,NA
CSVGAGAGTGELFF,TGCAGCGTTGGAGCAGGGGCGGGCACCGGGGAGCTGTTTTTT,NA,TRBJ2-2,TRBV29-1,NA
CASSVGQGGSYGYTF,TGTGCCAGCAGCGTAGGACAAGGGGGTAGCTATGGCTACACCTTC,NA,TRBJ1-2,TRBV9,NA
CASSFPRNGYTF,TGTGCCAGCAGTTTTCCCAGAAATGGCTACACCTTC,NA,TRBJ1-2,TRBV12-3/TRBV12-4,NA
CASSHATVDGYTF,TGTGCCAGCAGCCACGCGACAGTAGATGGCTACACCTTC,NA,TRBJ1-2,TRBV3-1/TRBV3-2,NA
CASSLVVRTESNQPQHF,TGTGCCAGCAGCTTAGTTGTTCGCACAGAATCAAATCAGCCCCAGCATTTT,NA,TRBJ1-5,TRBV11-3,NA
CAWTTGNEQFF,TGTGCCTGGACGACAGGCAATGAGCAGTTCTTC,NA,TRBJ2-1,TRBV30,NA
CATSNPGGTKLFF,TGTGCCACCAGCAATCCGGGGGGAACGAAACTGTTTTTT,once,TRBJ1-4,TRBV15,NA
CASRPTPTHREDTEAFF,TGTGCCAGCAGACCTACCCCTACCCACAGGGAAGACACTGAAGCTTTCTTT,NA,TRBJ1-1,TRBV7-9,NA
CASSSGPLYEQYF,TGTGCCAGCAGTTCCGGTCCGTTATACGAGCAGTACTTC,NA,TRBJ2-7,TRBV5-6,NA
CAISESTGNEQFF,TGTGCCATCAGTGAGTCGACCGGGAATGAGCAGTTCTTC,once,TRBJ2-1,TRBV10-3,NA
CASSFLAETGELFF,TGTGCCAGCAGCTTTCTCGCGGAAACCGGGGAGCTGTTTTTT,NA,TRBJ2-2,TRBV11-2,NA
CASSLVAGYHEQYF,TGTGCCAGCAGCTTAGTCGCGGGGTACCACGAGCAGTACTTC,NA,TRBJ2-7,TRBV7-9,NA
CATGAAGSSSGANVLTF,TGTGCCACCGGGGCGGCAGGGTCAAGCTCTGGGGCCAACGTCCTGACTTTC,NA,TRBJ2-6,TRBV24-1,NA